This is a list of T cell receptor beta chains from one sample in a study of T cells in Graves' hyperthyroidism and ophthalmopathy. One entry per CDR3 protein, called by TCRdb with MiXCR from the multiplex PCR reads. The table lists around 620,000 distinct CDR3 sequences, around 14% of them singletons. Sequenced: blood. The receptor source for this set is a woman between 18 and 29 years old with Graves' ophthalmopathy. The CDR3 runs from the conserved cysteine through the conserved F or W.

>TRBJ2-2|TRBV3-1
CASSQGLGVTGELFF
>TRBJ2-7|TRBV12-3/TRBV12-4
CASSLGTGYEQYF
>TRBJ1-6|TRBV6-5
CASSYPPTGSSYNSPLHF
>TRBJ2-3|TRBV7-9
CASSLGTSGRLDTQYF
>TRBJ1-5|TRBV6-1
CASSEGVGNQPQHF
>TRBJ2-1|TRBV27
CASSPGQVIDEQFF
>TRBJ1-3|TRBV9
CASSVVGRSGNTIYF
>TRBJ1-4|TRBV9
CASSVSANEKLFF
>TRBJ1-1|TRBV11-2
CASSLVTGNTEAFF
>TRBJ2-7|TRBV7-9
CASSGTSRETQYF
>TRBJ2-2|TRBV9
CASSNDGRVSGELFF
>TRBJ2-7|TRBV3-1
CASSQEWQGPYEQYF